This passage covers 17 T cell receptor beta chains from one sample sequenced in a study of control samples from healthy donors and cancer patients. Only in-frame clones appear in the TCRdb table, and some are missing; sequencing was by immunoSEQ multiplex PCR. Here the sample spans 150,000 to 200,000 clones, 96% being singletons. Sequences were obtained from blood. The receptors stem from a woman aged 30 to 39 in good health.

The chain uses TRBV5-1 and TRBJ1-6; D gene unclear. Germline V gene sequence: CDR1 SGHRS, CDR2 YFSETQ. The CDR3 sequence is 16 residues long. V was trimmed by 3 bases and J by 6 bases, leaving 16 bases between them. The CDR3 DNA follows: TGCGCCAGCAGCTCGGAGGCGGCAGGAGCTAATTCACCCCTCCACTTT. Amino acid sequence: CASSSEAAGANSPLHF.

The gene calls are TRBV4-1 and TRBJ1-4; tentatively, D is TRBD1 (5 bases). This CDR3 has 14 amino acids. Trimming cost V 3 bases and J 7 bases, with 12 bases left between them. Germline V CDR1 and CDR2: MGHRA, YSYEKL. CDR3 DNA sequence: TGCGCCAGCAGCCAGGGTGGGGGTTTTGAAAAACTGTTTTTT. This codes for CASSQGGGFEKLFF.

The rearrangement links TRBV10-3 to TRBJ2-7; D may be TRBD2 (6 bases). Germline lookup yields CDR1 ENHRY and CDR2 SYGVKD. With 4 bases removed from V and 3 bases from J, the gap between germline ends came to 22 bases. The CDR3 runs to 17 residues. CDR3 coding DNA: TGTGCCATCAGTGGAGACCTCTCTCCGGGACTGCACTACGAGCAGTACTTC. It translates to CAISGDLSPGLHYEQYF.

This clone was recorded only once. V and J are TRBV30 and TRBJ2-4; tentatively, D is TRBD2 (6 bases). There are 16 residues in the CDR3. V dropped 4 bases and J dropped 0 bases, with 16 bases sitting between them. Germline V gene data show CDR1 as GTSNPN and CDR2 as SVGIG (reference sequence). CDR3 protein: CAWTPFWGLAKNIQYF. The CDR3 DNA follows: TGTGCCTGGACCCCCTTTTGGGGACTAGCCAAAAACATTCAGTACTTC.

This chain links TRBV6-1 with TRBJ2-7; D ambiguous. Germline V gene sequence: CDR1 MNHNS, CDR2 SASEGT. V dropped 1 base and J dropped 1 base, with 5 bases sitting between them. The CDR3 loop spans 13 amino acids. CDR3 sequence (DNA): TGTGCCAGCAGTGAAGGTGGTTCCTACGAGCAGTACTTC. It encodes CASSEGGSYEQYF.

This chain uses TRBV6-5 with TRBJ2-2; no clear D. Trimming shortened V by 6 bases and J by 6 bases, and 11 bases separated the two germline ends. This CDR3 comprises 13 residues. Germline loops: CDR1 MNHEY, CDR2 SVGAGI. The CDR3 DNA reads TGTGCCAGCAGCCTCACGGCCCCCGGGGAGCTGTTTTTT. It codes for CASSLTAPGELFF.

This clone has just one count. The genes are TRBV28 and TRBJ1-4; the D is unclear. The V end was cut by 8 bases, the J end by 4 bases, with 14 bases between. The CDR3 runs to 14 residues. Germline CDR1 MDHEN, CDR2 SYDVKM. The CDR3 DNA sequence: TGTGCCAGCTCCGGAGGTTCCCTTAATGAAAAACTGTTTTTT. Protein product: CASSGGSLNEKLFF. Drawing the rest from reference TRBV28 and TRBJ1-4, the complete variable domain is DVKVTQSSRYLVKRTGEKVFLECVQDMDHENMFWYRQDPGLGLRLIYFSYDVKMKEKGDIPEGYSVSREKKERFSLILESASTNQTSMYLCASSGGSLNEKLFFGSGTQLSVL.

A note on this clone: At one boundary the junction diverges from the germline segment, which might be a read error. The chain recombines TRBV20-1 with TRBJ2-3; D is uncertain. This CDR3 is built from 11 residues. In germline, CDR1 is DFQATT, CDR2 SNEGSKA (reference sequence). CDR3 residues: CAHERTDTQYF. As DNA, the CDR3 is TGTGCGCACGAGAGGACAGATACGCAGTATTTT.

The chain carries TRBV5-1 and TRBJ2-2; TRBD2 aligns across 11 bases. Germline V lookup: CDR1 SGHRS, CDR2 YFSETQ. This CDR3 region has 15 residues. Trimming took 1 base from V and 10 from J; bases not matched to a gene: 6. CDR3 sequence (DNA): TGCGCCAGCAGCTTGATGGCTAGCGGGAGGCTGGAGCTGTTTTTT. It translates to CASSLMASGRLELFF. Full variable domain (remainder filled in from reference TRBV5-1 and TRBJ2-2): KAGVTQTPRYLIKTRGQQVTLSCSPISGHRSVSWYQQTPGQGLQFLFEYFSETQRNKGNFPGRFSGRQFSNSRSEMNVSTLELGDSALYLCASSLMASGRLELFFGEGSRLTVL.

The chain has TRBV5-4 and TRBJ2-2; D is unclear. From germline, CDR1 is SGHNT and CDR2 YYREEE (reference sequence). The CDR3 length is 16 residues. Trimming took off 1 base at V and 9 bases at J, with 19 bases between the two ends. CDR3 nucleotide sequence: TGTGCCAGCAGCTTGACCACAACAGTGCCTCGCCGGGAGCTGTTTTTT. This sequence encodes CASSLTTTVPRRELFF.

This rearrangement joins TRBV19 to TRBJ1-5, with D perhaps matching TRBD1 (5 bases). The V end was cut by 4 bases, the J end by 2 bases, with 12 bases between. This CDR3 contains 15 residues. Germline V lookup: CDR1 LNHDA, CDR2 SQIVND (reference sequence). The CDR3 DNA sequence: TGTGCCAGTAGTACCCAGGGAAGAGGCAATCAGCCCCAGCATTTT. Protein product: CASSTQGRGNQPQHF. Combining the CDR3 with reference TRBV19 and TRBJ1-5 gives the whole variable domain DGGITQSPKYLFRKEGQNVTLSCEQNLNHDAMYWYRQDPGQGLRLIYYSQIVNDFQKGDIAEGYSVSREKKESFPLTVTSAQKNPTAFYLCASSTQGRGNQPQHFGDGTRLSIL.

The DNA for the CDR3 is TGTGCCAGTAGCCGGACAGGGGGAAAAAGGAATCAGCCCCAGCATTTT. Translating gives CASSRTGGKRNQPQHF. The gene calls are TRBV19 and TRBJ1-5, with 10 bases that match TRBD1. The J segment lost 4 bases and the V segment lost 6 bases, leaving 9 bases of the junction unmatched. Germline V gene lookup returns CDR1 LNHDA and CDR2 SQIVND (reference sequence). The CDR3 consists of 16 residues.

This clone was picked up one time. The J gene is TRBJ2-3, the V gene TRBV4-1; the D call may be TRBD1 or TRBD2 (5 bases each). The CDR3 is 16 residues long. Germline loops: CDR1 MGHRA, CDR2 YSYEKL. Trimming left V 3 bases short and J 0 bases short, with 13 bases between. The chain's CDR3 is CASSHQRGGSTDTQYF. CDR3 DNA sequence: TGCGCCAGCAGCCACCAAAGGGGCGGGAGCACAGATACGCAGTATTTT.

The chain joins TRBV5-5 to TRBJ1-6; TRBD1 agrees at 7 bases. The ends lost 4 bases at V and 3 bases at J; junction bases unmatched: 4. From germline, CDR1 is SGHKS and CDR2 YYEKEE (reference sequence). CDR3 length equals 15 residues. CDR3 in DNA: TGTGCCAGCAGCCCTGGGACAGTCTATAATTCACCCCTCCACTTT. Translated: CASSPGTVYNSPLHF.

The chain links TRBV7-9 to TRBJ1-2; tentative D call: TRBD1 (6 bases). The germline V gene has CDR1 SEHNR and CDR2 FQNEAQ (reference sequence). The CDR3 has 13 residues. Trimming stripped 5 bases from V and 8 bases from J, with 15 bases between. CDR3 sequence (DNA): TGTGCCAGCAGCAAGGACAGCACTTACGGCTACACCTTC. Amino acids: CASSKDSTYGYTF. Combining the CDR3 with reference TRBV7-9 and TRBJ1-2 gives the whole variable domain DTGVSQNPRHKITKRGQNVTFRCDPISEHNRLYWYRQTLGQGPEFLTYFQNEAQLEKSRLLSDRFSAERPKGSFSTLEIQRTEQGDSAMYLCASSKDSTYGYTFGSGTRLTVV.

The chain uses TRBV30 and TRBJ2-7; 8 bases match TRBD2. Germline CDR1 is GTSNPN and CDR2 is SVGIG (reference sequence). The ends lost 4 bases at V and 3 bases at J; junction bases unmatched: 8. CDR3 length: 14 amino acids. CDR3 sequence reads: CAWKGSGDVYEQYF. CDR3 nucleotides: TGTGCCTGGAAGGGTAGCGGGGACGTCTACGAGCAGTACTTC.

The J gene is TRBJ2-3, the V gene TRBV6-2 or TRBV6-3; 7 positions agree with TRBD1. The CDR3 totals 15 residues. Germline values: CDR1 MNHEY, CDR2 SVGEGT. With V trimmed by 2 bases and J by 3 bases, 5 bases remained unmatched. The DNA for the CDR3 is TGTGCCAGCAGTTACCTACGACAGGGTACAGATACGCAGTATTTT. Its protein is CASSYLRQGTDTQYF.